This T cell receptor beta chain was recovered during a study of cytomegalovirus exposure and HLA in healthy donors. PCR involved 60 Vbeta and 13 Jbeta primers. Clones were read by immunoSEQ multiplex PCR, and TCRdb kept only the in-frame ones, dropping some. The top ten hold approximately 3.1% of the sample, which has about 170,000 clones, 60% to 75% seen once. Germline V lookup: CDR1 SGHRS, CDR2 YFSETQ. This CDR3 contains 14 residues. V lost 7 bases and J lost 4, with 15 bases in between. This receptor was identified in a woman aged 50 to 60 in good health and CMV-seropositive. The chain has TRBV5-1 and TRBJ1-3, with a tentative D call TRBD1 (6 bases). The sequencing input was PBMCs. The DNA of the CDR3 is TGCGCCAGCCGAACTCATGGACAGGGAAACACCATATATTTT. Translation: CASRTHGQGNTIYF.